What follows are 23 T cell receptor beta chains derived from one specimen sequenced in a study of CD8 T cells in Susac syndrome. Random hexamers served to reverse transcribe roughly 0.45 to 1 ug RNA. TCRdb used MiXCR to reprocess the immunoSEQ multiplex PCR reads, holding one entry per CDR3 protein. The sample has roughly 150,000 distinct CDR3 sequences, 95% seen once; the top ten hold approximately 0.18%. The material sequenced was CD8+ T cells from PBMCs. The receptors shown here come from a human donor with Susac syndrome.

V and J are TRBV6-1 and TRBJ2-7; 9 positions agree with TRBD1. The CDR3 spans 17 residues. V shed 10 bases, J shed 0 bases, and the junction held 16 bases outside the gene matches. Per the germline V gene, CDR1 is MNHNS and CDR2 is SASEGT. This chain's CDR3 is CATLQGQGKTISYEQYF. DNA for the CDR3: TGTGCCACTCTCCAGGGACAGGGAAAAACCATCTCCTACGAGCAGTACTTC.

The chain joins TRBV5-1 to TRBJ1-1, with D perhaps TRBD1 (5 bases). V dropped 4 bases and J dropped 3 bases, with 22 bases sitting between them. The CDR3 contains 17 residues. The germline gives CDR1 SGHRS, CDR2 YFSETQ. This chain's CDR3 is CASSHLGQGVRDTEAFF. The CDR3 DNA reads as TGCGCCAGCAGCCACCTTGGACAAGGCGTAAGGGACACTGAAGCTTTCTTT.

The chain combines TRBV21-1 with TRBJ2-5; the table names TRBD2, a call not compared with the DNA. TRBV21-1 is listed as a pseudogene. The CDR3 is made up of 16 amino acids. CDR3 coding DNA: TGTGCCAGCAGCAGGGGACTAGCGGGCAAACAAGAGACCCAGTACTTC. Translation: CASSRGLAGKQETQYF.

The rearrangement links TRBV25-1 to TRBJ1-2; the match to TRBD1 covers 7 bases. V lost 8 bases, J lost 7 bases, and 7 bases stayed unmatched. CDR1 MGHDK and CDR2 SYGVNS come from the germline V gene. This CDR3 comprises 12 residues. The CDR3: CASGGGYGGYTF. Here the CDR3 DNA reads TGTGCCAGCGGAGGGGGCTACGGTGGCTACACCTTC.

The chain employs TRBV20-1 and TRBJ2-2; no reliable D call. The CDR3 consists of 11 residues. V was clipped by 5 bases and J by 4 bases, with 5 bases between them. The germline V gene encodes CDR1 DFQATT and CDR2 SNEGSKA (reference sequence). The CDR3 is CSALITGELFF. The CDR3 nucleotides read TGCAGTGCTCTCATCACCGGGGAGCTGTTTTTT.

V and J are TRBV7-9 and TRBJ2-1, with TRBD1 matching over 8 bases. The CDR3 has 16 residues. Germline lookup yields CDR1 SEHNR and CDR2 FQNEAQ (reference sequence). V dropped 5 bases and J dropped 0; count of bases not matched to a gene: 6. CDR3 protein: CASSPRTGSSYNEQFF. The CDR3 bases are TGTGCCAGCAGCCCCCGGACAGGGAGCTCCTACAATGAGCAGTTCTTC.

V gene TRBV30 combines with J gene TRBJ2-7; 7 bases match TRBD1. The germline V gene encodes CDR1 GTSNPN and CDR2 SVGIG (reference sequence). Trimming cost V 3 bases and J 5 bases; bases outside gene matches: 13. This CDR3 has 15 amino acids. The CDR3 sequence: CAWRNRGTSSHEQYF. In nucleotides, the CDR3 is TGTGCCTGGAGGAACAGGGGAACTAGTTCCCACGAGCAGTACTTC.

CDR3 in amino acids: CASSWGTGAEAFF. As DNA, the CDR3 is TGTGCCAGCAGCTGGGGGACAGGGGCTGAAGCTTTCTTT. This chain joins TRBV5-6 and TRBJ1-1; 10 nucleotides match TRBD1. Germline CDR1 and CDR2: SGHDT and YYEEEE. V trimming: 3 bases; J trimming: 6 bases; junction bases outside the gene matches: 2. The CDR3 is made up of 13 amino acids.

This clonotype was observed once. The chain combines TRBV19 with TRBJ2-1; 12 positions agree with TRBD2. Germline V gene sequence: CDR1 LNHDA, CDR2 SQIVND (reference sequence). Trimming cost V 6 bases and J 0 bases; bases outside gene matches: 6. The CDR3 sequence is 17 residues long. The CDR3 DNA reads as TGTGCCAGTAGGGAAACTAGCGGGGGGTTCTCCTACAATGAGCAGTTCTTC. It is translated as CASRETSGGFSYNEQFF.

V usage is TRBV11-1 and J usage is TRBJ2-1; unclear D gene. The germline gives CDR1 SGHAT, CDR2 FQDESV (reference sequence). The CDR3 is 16 residues long. Trimming stripped 5 bases from V and 0 bases from J, with 14 bases between. The CDR3 bases are TGTGCCAGCAGCCCGCCGAACACTCGCTCCTACAATGAGCAGTTCTTC. Its protein is CASSPPNTRSYNEQFF. Variable domain in full (rest from reference TRBV11-1 and TRBJ2-1): EAEVAQSPRYKITEKSQAVAFWCDPISGHATLYWYRQILGQGPELLVQFQDESVVDDSQLPKDRFSAERLKGVDSTLKIQPAELGDSAMYLCASSPPNTRSYNEQFFGPGTRLTVL.

The rearrangement uses TRBV27 and TRBJ2-2; 7 bases are a match to TRBD2. The length of the CDR3 is 12 residues. Germline CDR1 reads MNHEY; CDR2 reads SMNVEV (reference sequence). V was clipped by 7 bases and J by 6 bases; unmatched bases: 2. The CDR3 protein is CASMAGAGELFF. CDR3 DNA sequence: TGTGCCAGCATGGCGGGGGCCGGGGAGCTGTTTTTT.

This chain joins TRBV20-1 and TRBJ2-7, with 7 bases fitting TRBD1. CDR3 length equals 13 residues. Germline trimming cut 5 bases from V and 12 bases from J; bases unmatched to any gene: 16. Germline V gives CDR1 DFQATT, CDR2 SNEGSKA (reference sequence). The CDR3 here is CSAPTGSHPGGYF. The DNA for the CDR3 is TGCAGTGCTCCGACAGGGTCCCACCCAGGCGGGTACTTC.

This chain uses TRBV12-3 or TRBV12-4 with TRBJ2-7; maybe TRBD2 (5 bases). V gave up 8 bases and J gave up 2 bases, with 10 bases separating them. The CDR3 spans 12 residues. The CDR3 here is CASGSAPYEQYF. DNA for the CDR3: TGTGCCAGCGGGAGCGCCCCCTACGAGCAGTACTTC.

The CDR3 coding sequence is TGTGCCAGCAGTCTAACGCTACATCCTGAGCAGTTCTTC. This codes for CASSLTLHPEQFF. The gene calls are TRBV28 and TRBJ2-1; D is undetermined. The CDR3 covers 13 residues. The germline gives CDR1 MDHEN, CDR2 SYDVKM. V was shortened by 5 bases and J by 9 bases, with 14 bases between the two germline ends.

The chain recombines TRBV27 with TRBJ1-1; 7 nucleotides align to TRBD1. Per germline, CDR1 MNHEY and CDR2 SMNVEV (reference sequence). V lost 6 bases to trimming and J lost 0 bases; unmatched junction nucleotides: 4. The CDR3 has 14 residues. Here the CDR3 reads CASRTGTVNTEAFF. In nucleotides, the CDR3 is TGTGCCAGCAGGACCGGGACAGTGAACACTGAAGCTTTCTTT.

This clonotype was observed a single time. The gene calls are TRBV24-1 and TRBJ2-3; D might be TRBD2 (7 bases). The CDR3 is 15 amino acids. V was cut by 9 bases and J by 2 bases, with 17 bases left in between. In germline, CDR1 is KGHDR, CDR2 SFDVKD. The CDR3 sequence: CATALPGGPTDTQYF. The CDR3 DNA follows: TGTGCCACCGCCCTCCCCGGGGGGCCCACAGATACGCAGTATTTT.

This clonotype was seen only once. V and J are TRBV20-1 and TRBJ2-1; 14 bases line up with TRBD2. This CDR3 is built from 16 residues. The J segment lost 7 bases and the V segment lost 0 bases, leaving 5 bases of the junction unmatched. CDR1 and CDR2 from the germline V gene are DFQATT and SNEGSKA (reference sequence). CDR3: CSARDRTSGRLNEQFF. In nucleotides, the CDR3 is TGCAGTGCTAGAGACCGGACTAGCGGGAGGTTGAATGAGCAGTTCTTC.

This chain links TRBV5-1 with TRBJ1-4; D gene uncertain. CDR1 is SGHRS, CDR2 YFSETQ, per germline. The CDR3 is 15 residues long. The V end lost 1 base, the J end lost 6 bases, and 13 bases lay between the germline ends. The CDR3, as DNA: TGCGCCAGCAGCTTGCCTTCCGGTCTGGATGAAAAACTGTTTTTT. This translates into CASSLPSGLDEKLFF.

The genes are TRBV20-1 and TRBJ2-7; D might be TRBD1 or TRBD2, each matching 5 bases. Per the germline V gene, CDR1 is DFQATT and CDR2 is SNEGSKA (reference sequence). There are 16 residues in the CDR3. Trimming took off 0 bases at V and 0 bases at J, with 15 bases between the two ends. The CDR3 sequence is CSARDERGSSSYEQYF. CDR3 bases: TGCAGTGCTAGAGATGAGAGGGGCTCCAGCTCCTACGAGCAGTACTTC.

This clonotype has just one count. The V and J genes are TRBV7-9 and TRBJ1-1; D is perhaps TRBD1 (6 bases). Germline values: CDR1 SEHNR, CDR2 FQNEAQ (reference sequence). Trimming removed 9 bases at V and 1 base at J, with 9 bases between. The CDR3 loop spans 12 amino acids. The CDR3 loop reads CASKGGNTEAFF. CDR3 DNA sequence: TGTGCCAGTAAAGGGGGGAACACTGAAGCTTTCTTT.

J is TRBJ1-1 and V is TRBV12-3 or TRBV12-4, with 9 bases aligning to TRBD1. The CDR3 is 13 residues long. J was trimmed by 7 bases and V by 9 bases; bases with no gene match: 9. The CDR3 nucleotides read TGTGCCAGTAACAGGGGGCGGATTGGTGAAGCTTTCTTT. Protein sequence: CASNRGRIGEAFF.

The chain combines TRBV28 with TRBJ2-1; TRBD1 matches 10 bases. J was trimmed by 6 bases and V by 1 base; bases with no gene match: 6. CDR3 length: 16 amino acids. Germline-derived CDR1 and CDR2 are MDHEN and SYDVKM. This chain's CDR3 is CASSLSPGTGANEQFF. CDR3 bases: TGTGCCAGCAGTTTATCCCCCGGGACAGGGGCCAATGAGCAGTTCTTC.

The J gene is TRBJ2-3, the V gene TRBV10-3; 8 bases are a match to TRBD1. The CDR3 covers 14 residues. Germline V gene sequence: CDR1 ENHRY, CDR2 SYGVKD. V gave up 6 bases and J gave up 1 base; unmatched junction bases: 3. In DNA form, the CDR3 reads TGTGCCATCAGGGACAGGGAACGCACAGATACGCAGTATTTT. It encodes CAIRDRERTDTQYF.